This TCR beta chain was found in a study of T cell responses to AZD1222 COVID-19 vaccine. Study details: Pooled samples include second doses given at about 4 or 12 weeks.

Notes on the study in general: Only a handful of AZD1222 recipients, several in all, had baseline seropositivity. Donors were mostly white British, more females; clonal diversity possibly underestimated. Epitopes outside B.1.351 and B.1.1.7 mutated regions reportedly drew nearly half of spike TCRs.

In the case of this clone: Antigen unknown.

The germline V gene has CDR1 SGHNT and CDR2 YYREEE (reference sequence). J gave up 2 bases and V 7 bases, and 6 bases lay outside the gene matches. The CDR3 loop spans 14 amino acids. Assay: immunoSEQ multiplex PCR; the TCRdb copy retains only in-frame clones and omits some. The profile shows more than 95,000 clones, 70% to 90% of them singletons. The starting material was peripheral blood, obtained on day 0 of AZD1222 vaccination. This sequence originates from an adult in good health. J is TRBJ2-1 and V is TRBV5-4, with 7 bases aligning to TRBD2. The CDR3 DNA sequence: TGTGCCAGCGAGGGAGGGACTGCCTACAATGAGCAGTTCTTC. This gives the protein CASEGGTAYNEQFF.